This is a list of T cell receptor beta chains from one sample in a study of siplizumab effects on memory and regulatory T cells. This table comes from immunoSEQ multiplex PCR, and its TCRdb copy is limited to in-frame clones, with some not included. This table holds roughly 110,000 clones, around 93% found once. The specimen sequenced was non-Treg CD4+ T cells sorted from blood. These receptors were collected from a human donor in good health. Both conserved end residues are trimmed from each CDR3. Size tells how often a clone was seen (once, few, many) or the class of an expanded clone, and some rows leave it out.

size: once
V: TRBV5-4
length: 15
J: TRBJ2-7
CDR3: ASSLAPVQRASYEQY

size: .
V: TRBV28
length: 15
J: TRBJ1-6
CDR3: ASSPWALDSRNSPLH

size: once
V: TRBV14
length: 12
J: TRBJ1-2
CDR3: ASSQVEGGYGYT

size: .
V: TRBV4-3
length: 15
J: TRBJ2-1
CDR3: ASSQGLAGGPYNEQF

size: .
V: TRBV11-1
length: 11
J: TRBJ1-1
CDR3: ASRWASNTEAF

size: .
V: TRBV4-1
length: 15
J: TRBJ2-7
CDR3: ASSQTPGPWSSYEQY

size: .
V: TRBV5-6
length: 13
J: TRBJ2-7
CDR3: ASSLLGTQDYEQY

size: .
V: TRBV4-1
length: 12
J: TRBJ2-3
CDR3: ASSQDPGADTQY

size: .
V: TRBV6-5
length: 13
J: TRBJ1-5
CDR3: ASSPPGSRNQPQH

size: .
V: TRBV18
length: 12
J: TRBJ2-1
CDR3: ASSQGRRKNEQF

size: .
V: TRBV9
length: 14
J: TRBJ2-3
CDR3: ASSLIGAGGIDTQY

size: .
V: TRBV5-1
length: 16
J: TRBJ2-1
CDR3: ASSLGSAGGTTYNEQF

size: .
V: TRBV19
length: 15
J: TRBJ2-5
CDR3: ASSIPRGQGIPETQY

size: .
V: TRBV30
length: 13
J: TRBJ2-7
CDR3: AWSGGTGNAYEQY

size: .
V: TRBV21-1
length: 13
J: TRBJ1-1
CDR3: ASSKDAGKNTEAF

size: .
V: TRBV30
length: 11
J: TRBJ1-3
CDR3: ASSVLRGNTIY

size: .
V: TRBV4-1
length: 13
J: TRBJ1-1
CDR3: ASSPADRGDTEAF

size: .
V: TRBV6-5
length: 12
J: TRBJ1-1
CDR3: ASRAGAERTEAF

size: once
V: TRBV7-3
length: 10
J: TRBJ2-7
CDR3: ASSLLGHEQY

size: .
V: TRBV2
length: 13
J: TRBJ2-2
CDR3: ASSVQGYSTGELF

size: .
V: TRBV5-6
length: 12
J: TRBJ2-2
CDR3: ASSLDRRTGELF

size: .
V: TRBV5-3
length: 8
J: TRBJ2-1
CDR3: ASSGWEQF

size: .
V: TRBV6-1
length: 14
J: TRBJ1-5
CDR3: ASSEVGGGSNQPQH